These 12 T cell receptor beta chains originate from one sample sequenced in a study of T cells expressing NK-cell markers. One entry per CDR3 protein, without DNA, is what TCRdb gives after re-calling the 5' RACE reads. The repertoire table contains more than 400,000 distinct CDR3 sequences. Sequencing input: blood T cells: a sorted CD56 or NKG2C T cell subset, CD4+ or CD8+ T cells, or bulk PBMC T cells (not recorded which). These receptors were obtained from a woman aged 18 to 69 in good health.

The CDR3 reads CASSGLSYNSPLHF. This sequence joins TRBV2 and TRBJ1-6. CDR1 and CDR2 (germline): SNHLY, FYNNEI. The length of the CDR3 is 14 residues.

The CDR3 is CASSLFAGAGHTGELFF. The chain couples TRBV5-4 to TRBJ2-2; the TCRdb D gene call, TRBD1, has no DNA to confirm it. CDR1 is SGHNT and CDR2 is YYREEE in the germline V gene (reference sequence). There are 17 residues in the CDR3.

The chain links TRBV7-6 to TRBJ1-6. Per the germline V gene, CDR1 is SGHVS and CDR2 is FNYEAQ. The CDR3 has 20 amino acids. The CDR3 loop is CASSLKSRPNENSYNSPLHF.

V usage is TRBV12-3 or TRBV12-4 and J usage is TRBJ2-3. The CDR3 extends over 14 amino acids. CDR3 loop: CASSFMRNTDTQYF.

The chain couples TRBV7-2 to TRBJ2-1. Germline V CDR1 and CDR2: SGHTA, FQGNSA. CDR3 length: 16 residues. CDR3 sequence: CASSPKPGSSYNEQFF.

Here the CDR3 reads CSALWRGGPDTQYF. V is TRBV20-1 and J is TRBJ2-3; there is no DNA to check the TCRdb D call of TRBD2. This CDR3 is 14 amino acids long. Germline loops: CDR1 DFQATT, CDR2 SNEGSKA (reference sequence).

This sequence joins TRBV30 and TRBJ1-5; TCRdb selects TRBD1, and the lack of DNA leaves this call unchecked. Germline lookup yields CDR1 GTSNPN and CDR2 SVGIG (reference sequence). The CDR3 has 14 amino acids. The CDR3 loop is CAWSVRTGKQPQHF.

The V call is TRBV20-1, the J call TRBJ2-2. The CDR3 consists of 14 residues. The germline gives CDR1 DFQATT, CDR2 SNEGSKA (reference sequence). Here the CDR3 reads CSAIAGANSGELFF.

The gene calls are TRBV12-3 or TRBV12-4 and TRBJ1-4. The CDR3 is 14 residues long. CDR3 loop: CASSSQRMGEKLFF.

The chain employs TRBV6-5 and TRBJ2-1; as DNA is missing, the TRBD1 call by TCRdb cannot be tested. CDR1 MNHEY and CDR2 SVGAGI come from the germline V gene. The CDR3 contains 13 residues. CDR3 in amino acids: CASSYSTGGEQFF.

The chain is built from TRBV29-1 and TRBJ2-6; the TRBD1 assignment by TCRdb is unverifiable without DNA. CDR1 is SQVTM and CDR2 is ANQGSEA in the germline V gene. The CDR3 is 14 residues long. The CDR3 here is CSVRDSSGANVLTF. Full variable domain (remainder filled in from reference TRBV29-1 and TRBJ2-6): SAVISQKPSRDICQRGTSLTIQCQVDSQVTMMFWYRQQPGQSLTLIATANQGSEATYESGFVIDKFPISRPNLTFSTLTVSNMSPEDSSIYLCSVRDSSGANVLTFGAGSRLTVL.

V is TRBV13 and J is TRBJ2-1; TCRdb reports TRBD2, a call that lacks DNA to check it against. CDR3 length equals 17 residues. Germline CDR1 and CDR2: PRHDT and FYEKMQ (reference sequence). This CDR3 is CASSERTSGVLYNEQFF.